Listed here is a single T cell receptor (beta chain). Antigen unknown. The CDR3 runs to 15 residues. Looked up from germline, CDR1 is MNHEY and CDR2 is SMNVEV (reference sequence). V gave up 3 bases and J gave up 5 bases; unmatched junction bases: 7. These data belong to a study of cytomegalovirus exposure and HLA in healthy donors. Overall study results and limits: A cluster of highly shared sequence variants was likely a sequencing artifact. Some V segments (TRBV6-2 and TRBV6-3 among them) were excluded as indistinguishable. Across donors, presence/absence analyses took sequencing depth to be roughly uniform. In a later analysis, donors in an Asian-associated ancestry cluster reportedly had fewer N-insertions in productive TCRs than the cohort mean.

PCR amplification relied on 60 Vbeta primers (plus 13 Jbeta primers). Generated by immunoSEQ multiplex PCR, the TCRdb table keeps only in-frame clones and is missing some. The repertoire holds roughly 200,000 clones, with over 80% as singletons. The clonotype originates from a man in his thirties or forties in good health and CMV-seronegative. V usage is TRBV27 and J usage is TRBJ1-1; 9 nucleotides align to TRBD1. The sample was PBMCs. For the CDR3, the DNA is TGTGCCAGCAGTTTCACGACAGGGGGAGGGACTGAAGCTTTCTTT. Residues: CASSFTTGGGTEAFF.